The T cell receptor (beta chain) under discussion was sequenced for a study of T cell clusters in autoimmune cytopenias. For the study at large: Per sample, median TRB depth was roughly 50,000 reads, yielding a median roughly 2,200 distinct clonotypes. Study-level results: No experiment has yet validated the function of the T cell clusters defined in silico. Clustering suggested that physiological T cell clusters were missing in primary autoimmune cytopenia patients.

Regarding this clonotype: Its antigen is not known.

Each sample's input was 250 ng genomic DNA, 38,000 or so genome equivalents. The CDR3 contains 14 residues. The germline V gene encodes CDR1 SGHNT and CDR2 YYREEE (reference sequence). TRB was amplified by touch-down multiplex PCR, primer pools A and B combined. TCRdb reanalyzed the multiplex PCR reads and collapses them to one entry per CDR3 protein, without DNA. The repertoire table contains just over 3,500 distinct CDR3 sequences. This chain connects TRBV5-4 to TRBJ1-2. The clonotype originates from a human donor with an autoimmune cytopenia or autoimmune hepatitis (not recorded which). The sequencing input was peripheral blood. The CDR3 is CASSLVGQIYGYTF.